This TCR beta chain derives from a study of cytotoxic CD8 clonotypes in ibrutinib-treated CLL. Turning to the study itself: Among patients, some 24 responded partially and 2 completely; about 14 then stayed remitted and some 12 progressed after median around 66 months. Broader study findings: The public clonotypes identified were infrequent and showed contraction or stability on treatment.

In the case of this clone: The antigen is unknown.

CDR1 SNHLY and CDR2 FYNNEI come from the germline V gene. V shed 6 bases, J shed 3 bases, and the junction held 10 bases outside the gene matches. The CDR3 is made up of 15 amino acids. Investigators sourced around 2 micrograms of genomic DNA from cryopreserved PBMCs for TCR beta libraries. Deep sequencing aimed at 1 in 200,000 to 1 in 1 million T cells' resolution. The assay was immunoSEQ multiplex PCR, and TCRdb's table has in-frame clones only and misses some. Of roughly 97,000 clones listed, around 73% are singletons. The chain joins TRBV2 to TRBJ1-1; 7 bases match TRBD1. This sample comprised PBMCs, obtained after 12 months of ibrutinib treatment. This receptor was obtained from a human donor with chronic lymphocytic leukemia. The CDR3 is CASSLVQGRDTEAFF. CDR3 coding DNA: TGTGCCAGCAGCCTAGTACAGGGGAGGGACACTGAAGCTTTCTTT.